This TCR beta chain was identified during a study of T-cell reconstitution after alpha-beta-depleted transplantation in children. Unique molecular identifiers tagged the TCRbeta library. TCRdb itself ran the PCR reads through MiXCR, one entry per CDR3 protein. The sample has some 450,000 distinct CDR3 sequences, roughly 44% seen once. CDR3 length equals 13 residues. V was cut by 7 bases and J by 6 bases, with 13 bases left in between. Germline V gene lookup returns CDR1 SGHAT and CDR2 FQNNGV. The sample holds many counts of this clonotype. The receptor was isolated from a girl aged 2 to 9 with aplastic anemia, due to receive a stem cell transplant. The chain links TRBV11-2 to TRBJ2-4; D may match TRBD1 or TRBD2 (7 bases each). The sequences come from PBMCs, collected before TCRalphabeta/CD19-depleted stem cell transplant. The CDR3 nucleotides are TGTGCCAGCACCAGGGGGGGCAGAAACATTCAGTACTTC. It codes for CASTRGGRNIQYF.